This TCR beta chain came from a study of cytomegalovirus exposure and HLA in healthy donors. The overall study: An analysis done earlier identified more than 90 million unique TCR beta sequences from 200 million or so T cells. Overall study results and limits: Some 16,000 TCR beta sequences were associated with HLA alleles at 0.05 false discovery rate in a later analysis. In an earlier analysis, in roughly 600 donors, most V segments appeared productive either ~90% or ~30% of the time. For presence/absence analyses, sequencing depth was assumed to be roughly uniform across donors.

Only a few counts were recorded for this clone. Antigen unknown. Use of 60 Vbeta and 13 Jbeta primers characterized the PCR. Libraries were prepared by immunoSEQ multiplex PCR; TCRdb keeps only in-frame clonotypes and omits some of them. The sample shows some 110,000 clones, roughly 73% of them seen only once. This CDR3 is built from 14 residues. The germline CDR1 and CDR2 sequences are SGHTS and YDEGEE. The V gene end was trimmed by 4 bases and the J gene end by 2 bases; junction bases not matched to a gene: 4. Sequences were obtained from PBMCs. This receptor was obtained from a woman aged 35 to 49 in good health and CMV-seropositive. The chain uses TRBV5-8 and TRBJ2-5, with 8 bases identical to TRBD1. CDR3 DNA: TGTGCCAGCAGCCGGACAGGGCAGCAAGAGACCCAGTACTTC. It yields the protein CASSRTGQQETQYF.